These T cell receptor beta chains were read from a single sample in a study of blood T cell repertoires in COVID-19. The data were produced by immunoSEQ multiplex PCR, yet TCRdb's version contains in-frame clones alone and is incomplete. The table shows over 200,000 clones, with 85% to 90% occurring only once. The sample was peripheral blood. The source is a man aged 45-65 years with COVID-19, enrolled during active disease. CDR3s leave out the opening cysteine and the closing phenylalanine or tryptophan.

ASSISTGSNTEAF TRBJ1-1 TRBV5-4
ASSEGSGRTYEQY TRBJ2-7 TRBV6-1
ASSSFTGELF TRBJ2-2 TRBV7-7
ASSYEGEAF TRBJ1-1 TRBV6-6
ASTWASGTGEQY TRBJ2-7 TRBV2
ASSLDGVEKLF TRBJ1-4 TRBV5-1
ASVKGDTYEQY TRBJ2-7 TRBV28
ASSRGQGDGTGELF TRBJ2-2 TRBV4-1
ASSLDGGSNQPQH TRBJ1-5 TRBV5-1
ASGLVLGQGGMNTEAF TRBJ1-1 TRBV12-5
ASSQDQGSLSYNEQF TRBJ2-1 TRBV4-2
ASMGGRGGLTDTQY TRBJ2-3 TRBV6-6
ASSPGTPGGRNEKLF TRBJ1-4 TRBV7-6
ASFGVSNEKLF TRBJ1-4 TRBV30
ASSVVGESTDTQY TRBJ2-3 TRBV9